This T cell receptor (beta chain) was observed in a study of vaccination and CD4 T cells after COVID-19. Across the study: Investigators took post-vaccine samples a median about 65 days after dose two, within a range of 14 to 241. Investigators stimulated cells with overlapping spike peptides drawn from SARS-CoV-2, HCoV-NL63, HCoV-OC43 and HCoV-229E.

To note about this clonotype: The antigen remains undetermined.

The ends were cut back, 1 base at V and 1 base at J, with 5 bases in the middle. This CDR3 has 13 residues. Germline CDR1 reads SEHNR; CDR2 reads FQNEAQ (reference sequence). Overall study findings and caveats: Median numbers of SARS-CoV-2-reactive clonotypes increased from about 20 to 38 (not a significant change).

Treatment specified: roughly 11-day PBMC culture with coronavirus spike peptide pools or control peptides (ViraFEST assay). According to the study, CD4+ T cells from the unexposed donor were gathered ahead of the COVID-19 pandemic (2011-2018). The Oncomine TCR Beta short-read assay was applied to DNA of cultured CD4+ T cells. Genomic DNA was taken out of cultured CD4+ T cells by extraction. TCRdb used MiXCR to reprocess the PCR reads, holding one entry per CDR3 protein. The table includes around 10,000 distinct CDR3 sequences, 30% to 50% detected once. This chain uses TRBV7-9 with TRBJ2-7; D remains unclear. The sequence was collected from a human donor in good health. What was sequenced was CD4+ T cells from blood, cultured in vitro. The CDR3, as DNA: TGTGCCAGCAGCTTAGTCTGGTCCTACGAGCAGTACTTC. Translating gives CASSLVWSYEQYF.